The rows below give T cell receptor beta chains drawn from one sample of a study of vaccination and CD4 T cells after COVID-19. MiXCR, run by TCRdb on the PCR reads, gives a single entry per CDR3 protein. The repertoire includes 12,000 or so distinct CDR3 sequences, 37% of them detected once, and approximately 15% sits in the top ten. These receptors lack a known antigen. Sequencing was carried out using CD4+ T cells from blood, cultured in vitro. All receptors derive from a human donor in good health. Each CDR3 is given with its conserved first and last residue. A D gene is named only where the DNA matches it firmly. Clone size is shown for a subset of rows, as once, few, many or a class of expanded clone.

len: 17; abundance: .; j_gene: TRBJ2-7; v_gene: TRBV2; d_gene: TRBD2; CDR3aa: CASSVGASGTIIHEQYF; CDR3nt: TGTGCCAGCAGCGTAGGGGCTAGCGGGACGATTATTCACGAGCAGTACTTC
len: 20; abundance: .; j_gene: TRBJ2-2; v_gene: TRBV6-5; d_gene: .; CDR3aa: CASSYRGAIPGTPNTGELFF; CDR3nt: TGTGCCAGCAGTTACAGAGGTGCGATTCCGGGGACTCCCAACACCGGGGAGCTGTTTTTT
len: 16; abundance: .; j_gene: TRBJ2-5; v_gene: TRBV19; d_gene: TRBD1; CDR3aa: CASSRGTGTRSETQYF; CDR3nt: TGTGCCAGTAGTAGGGGGACAGGGACAAGGTCGGAGACTCAGTACTTC
len: 15; abundance: .; j_gene: TRBJ2-1; v_gene: TRBV6-2/TRBV6-3; d_gene: TRBD2; CDR3aa: CASQKREGSGGEQFF; CDR3nt: TGTGCCAGCCAGAAGCGGGAGGGTTCGGGGGGTGAGCAGTTCTTC
len: 14; abundance: .; j_gene: TRBJ2-1; v_gene: TRBV20-1; d_gene: .; CDR3aa: CSARLTDRNNEQFF; CDR3nt: TGCAGTGCTAGACTTACTGACAGAAACAATGAGCAGTTCTTC
len: 16; abundance: .; j_gene: TRBJ2-7; v_gene: TRBV20-1; d_gene: TRBD2; CDR3aa: CSARKGLAGTFYEQYF; CDR3nt: TGCAGTGCCCGAAAAGGACTAGCGGGAACCTTCTACGAGCAGTACTTC
len: 11; abundance: .; j_gene: TRBJ1-2; v_gene: TRBV12-3/TRBV12-4; d_gene: .; CDR3aa: CASSSYYGYTF; CDR3nt: TGTGCCAGCAGTTCTTACTATGGCTACACCTTC
len: 14; abundance: medium-sized; j_gene: TRBJ1-5; v_gene: TRBV2; d_gene: .; CDR3aa: CASSGFYSNQPQHF; CDR3nt: TGTGCCAGCAGTGGTTTTTATAGCAATCAGCCCCAGCATTTT
len: 15; abundance: .; j_gene: TRBJ1-2; v_gene: TRBV19; d_gene: .; CDR3aa: CASSRSPVGNYGYTF; CDR3nt: TGTGCCAGTAGTCGCTCGCCGGTGGGAAACTATGGCTACACCTTC
len: 13; abundance: .; j_gene: TRBJ1-5; v_gene: TRBV20-1; d_gene: TRBD1; CDR3aa: CSASRGIGQPQHF; CDR3nt: TGCAGTGCTAGCAGGGGGATCGGTCAGCCCCAGCATTTT
len: 14; abundance: few; j_gene: TRBJ2-3; v_gene: TRBV20-1; d_gene: .; CDR3aa: CSAPFAGLIDTQYF; CDR3nt: TGCAGTGCCCCGTTTGCGGGGTTAATAGATACGCAGTATTTT
len: 16; abundance: .; j_gene: TRBJ2-5; v_gene: TRBV6-2/TRBV6-3; d_gene: .; CDR3aa: CASSAPSAGVQETQYF; CDR3nt: TGTGCCAGCAGCGCCCCGTCCGCAGGAGTCCAAGAGACCCAGTACTTC
len: 13; abundance: .; j_gene: TRBJ2-6; v_gene: TRBV28; d_gene: .; CDR3aa: CATEGVGANVLTF; CDR3nt: TGTGCCACCGAGGGAGTTGGGGCCAACGTCCTGACTTTC
len: 13; abundance: .; j_gene: TRBJ1-2; v_gene: TRBV6-2/TRBV6-3; d_gene: .; CDR3aa: CASSYSSQARYTF; CDR3nt: TGTGCCAGCAGTTACAGTTCCCAGGCGCGCTACACCTTC
len: 16; abundance: .; j_gene: TRBJ2-2; v_gene: TRBV11-3; d_gene: TRBD2; CDR3aa: CASSLTSGTNTGELFF; CDR3nt: TGTGCCAGCAGCTTGACTAGCGGGACGAACACCGGGGAGCTGTTTTTT
len: 14; abundance: .; j_gene: TRBJ1-5; v_gene: TRBV20-1; d_gene: .; CDR3aa: CSAWVSSLNQPQHF; CDR3nt: TGCAGTGCATGGGTCAGCTCTCTTAATCAGCCCCAGCATTTT
len: 15; abundance: few; j_gene: TRBJ1-5; v_gene: TRBV5-4; d_gene: .; CDR3aa: CASSLDGRSNQPQHF; CDR3nt: TGTGCCAGCAGCTTGGACGGGAGGAGCAATCAGCCCCAGCATTTT
len: 15; abundance: few; j_gene: TRBJ2-1; v_gene: TRBV27; d_gene: TRBD2; CDR3aa: CASSSPRGSTNEQFF; CDR3nt: TGTGCCAGCAGTTCCCCCCGCGGGAGTACAAATGAGCAGTTCTTC
len: 13; abundance: .; j_gene: TRBJ2-7; v_gene: TRBV29-1; d_gene: .; CDR3aa: CSGEKLGTREQYF; CDR3nt: TGCAGCGGGGAAAAGCTGGGGACGAGGGAGCAGTACTTC
len: 14; abundance: .; j_gene: TRBJ2-7; v_gene: TRBV4-3; d_gene: TRBD1; CDR3aa: CASSQEDRGYEQYF; CDR3nt: TGCGCCAGCAGCCAAGAAGACAGGGGGTACGAGCAGTACTTC
len: 16; abundance: .; j_gene: TRBJ2-1; v_gene: TRBV7-2; d_gene: .; CDR3aa: CASSLVSGSSYNEQFF; CDR3nt: TGTGCCAGCAGCTTAGTTAGCGGCAGCTCCTACAATGAGCAGTTCTTC
len: 14; abundance: few; j_gene: TRBJ1-5; v_gene: TRBV18; d_gene: .; CDR3aa: CASSPQGMHQPQHF; CDR3nt: TGTGCCAGCTCACCACAGGGGATGCATCAGCCCCAGCATTTT
len: 14; abundance: few; j_gene: TRBJ2-7; v_gene: TRBV2; d_gene: .; CDR3aa: CASSEQGSLYEQYF; CDR3nt: TGTGCCAGCAGTGAACAGGGCAGCCTCTACGAGCAGTACTTC
len: 14; abundance: .; j_gene: TRBJ1-5; v_gene: TRBV7-8; d_gene: .; CDR3aa: CASSSAGGNQPQHF; CDR3nt: TGTGCCAGCAGCTCAGCTGGGGGCAATCAGCCCCAGCATTTT
len: 15; abundance: .; j_gene: TRBJ2-3; v_gene: TRBV24-1; d_gene: .; CDR3aa: CATSDYGGPTDTQYF; CDR3nt: TGTGCCACCAGTGATTACGGGGGCCCCACAGATACGCAGTATTTT
len: 11; abundance: .; j_gene: TRBJ1-6; v_gene: TRBV30; d_gene: .; CDR3aa: CAWTGLGPLHF; CDR3nt: TGTGCCTGGACTGGATTGGGTCCCCTCCACTTT
len: 15; abundance: .; j_gene: TRBJ1-2; v_gene: TRBV7-2; d_gene: .; CDR3aa: CASSLGGAGRQGYTF; CDR3nt: TGTGCCAGCAGCTTAGGGGGGGCAGGGCGACAGGGCTACACCTTC